Listed below are T cell receptor beta chains from one sample, sequenced in a study of blood T cell repertoires in COVID-19. The protocol was immunoSEQ multiplex PCR, while the TCRdb copy is restricted to in-frame clones and leaves out a portion. Here the sample spans 90,000 to 120,000 clones, 69% being singletons. Sequenced input: peripheral blood. The receptors originated from a man aged 80 or over with acute or convalescent COVID-19. The CDR3 runs from the conserved cysteine through the conserved F or W. D genes are given only for firm matches. Rows give clone size only sometimes, using once, few, many, or a class for an expanded clone.

size | D | J | V | CDR3 | DNA
few | NA | TRBJ2-1 | TRBV6-6 | CASSSTGNEQFF | TGTGCCAGCAGTTCTACCGGCAATGAGCAGTTCTTC
many | TRBD2 | TRBJ2-5 | TRBV9 | CASSVDSGRGETQYF | TGTGCCAGCAGCGTAGATAGCGGGAGAGGTGAGACCCAGTACTTC
NA | NA | TRBJ2-4 | TRBV21-1 | CASSKGTGAGNWGKNIQYF | TGTGCCAGCAGCAAAGGGACGGGAGCGGGAAATTGGGGCAAAAACATTCAGTACTTC
NA | TRBD1 | TRBJ1-4 | TRBV29-1 | CSVAQGAGEKLFF | TGCAGCGTTGCACAGGGGGCGGGTGAAAAACTGTTTTTT
NA | TRBD2 | TRBJ2-3 | TRBV9 | CASSVAPTSGNTQYF | TGTGCCAGCAGCGTAGCTCCGACTAGCGGAAATACGCAGTATTTT
NA | TRBD1 | TRBJ2-7 | TRBV6-2/TRBV6-3 | CASSRPGQQAEQYF | TGTGCCAGCAGTCGGCCGGGACAGCAAGCAGAGCAGTACTTC
NA | NA | TRBJ2-3 | TRBV12-3/TRBV12-4 | CASSELTDTQYF | TGTGCCAGCAGTGAACTCACAGATACGCAGTATTTT
few | NA | TRBJ2-7 | TRBV27 | CASSEFGTTYEQYF | TGTGCCAGCAGTGAGTTTGGGACAACCTACGAGCAGTACTTC
NA | TRBD2 | TRBJ2-1 | TRBV6-2/TRBV6-3 | CASSYGTSGRRGGAFF | TGTGCCAGCAGTTACGGGACTAGCGGGAGGCGAGGGGGCGCGTTCTTC
few | NA | TRBJ1-3 | TRBV12-3/TRBV12-4 | CASSPAGGNTIYF | TGTGCCAGCAGCCCGGCGGGGGGAAACACCATATATTTT
NA | TRBD2 | TRBJ2-7 | TRBV28 | CASSTSEPYEQYF | TGTGCCAGCAGCACTAGCGAACCCTACGAGCAGTACTTC
NA | NA | TRBJ1-4 | TRBV7-9 | CASSLGQFTNEKLFF | TGTGCCAGCAGCTTAGGCCAGTTCACTAATGAAAAACTGTTTTTT
NA | NA | TRBJ2-5 | TRBV19 | CATRQVGGQETQYF | TGTGCCACTCGACAGGTCGGAGGACAAGAGACCCAGTACTTC
few | TRBD1 | TRBJ1-6 | TRBV7-8 | CASSSQDRGLSPLHF | TGTGCCAGCAGCTCACAGGACAGGGGGCTTTCACCCCTCCACTTT
NA | TRBD2 | TRBJ2-2 | TRBV7-3 | CASSLRVVSGGSNTGELFF | TGTGCCAGCAGCTTAAGGGTGGTTAGCGGGGGTTCGAACACCGGGGAGCTGTTTTTT
many | NA | TRBJ1-4 | TRBV4-2 | CASSQEREVREKLFF | TGTGCCAGCAGCCAAGAGCGGGAGGTTCGCGAAAAACTGTTTTTT
NA | TRBD2 | TRBJ2-7 | TRBV19 | CASSIAGGRASYEQYF | TGTGCCAGTAGTATAGCCGGCGGGAGGGCTTCCTACGAGCAGTACTTC
few | NA | TRBJ2-3 | TRBV5-1 | CASRYSTAQDTQYF | TGCGCCAGCCGTTACTCGACTGCCCAGGATACGCAGTATTTT
few | TRBD1 | TRBJ1-2 | TRBV30 | CAWGQGAGYTF | TGTGCCTGGGGACAGGGGGCTGGCTACACCTTC
NA | NA | TRBJ1-5 | TRBV5-4 | CASSLGGMQGNQPQHF | TGTGCCAGCAGCTTGGGAGGGATGCAAGGCAATCAGCCCCAGCATTTT
NA | TRBD2 | TRBJ2-7 | TRBV3-1/TRBV3-2 | CASSQVGTSSSYEQYF | TGTGCCAGCAGCCAAGTTGGGACTAGCAGCTCCTACGAGCAGTACTTC
few | TRBD1 | TRBJ2-7 | TRBV24-1 | CATSDYRTGHYEQYF | TGTGCCACCAGTGATTACCGGACAGGTCACTACGAGCAGTACTTC
NA | TRBD1 | TRBJ2-4 | TRBV27 | CASRTGTGSVKNIQYF | TGTGCCAGCAGGACCGGGACAGGGTCTGTCAAAAACATTCAGTACTTC
NA | NA | TRBJ1-1 | TRBV7-9 | CASSPPGQMNTEAFF | TGTGCCAGCAGCCCACCTGGACAGATGAACACTGAAGCTTTCTTT
NA | TRBD1 | TRBJ2-5 | TRBV6-5 | CASSYSRTGGIAQYF | TGTGCCAGCAGTTACTCTCGGACAGGGGGAATAGCCCAGTACTTC
NA | TRBD1 | TRBJ1-6 | TRBV28 | CASSFQGARSPLHF | TGTGCCAGCAGTTTCCAGGGGGCGCGGTCACCCCTCCACTTT
few | TRBD1 | TRBJ2-7 | TRBV15 | CATSRENRGIYEQYF | TGTGCCACCAGCAGAGAAAACAGGGGCATCTACGAGCAGTACTTC
NA | NA | TRBJ1-1 | TRBV29-1 | CSVVSTEAFF | TGCAGCGTTGTTAGCACTGAAGCTTTCTTT
many | TRBD2 | TRBJ2-5 | TRBV19 | CASSTGTSGNQETQYF | TGTGCCAGTAGCACCGGGACTAGCGGGAACCAGGAGACCCAGTACTTC
NA | TRBD2 | TRBJ2-7 | TRBV7-2 | CASSLTSGGEQYF | TGTGCCAGCAGCCTAACTAGCGGGGGCGAGCAGTACTTC
NA | TRBD1 | TRBJ2-3 | TRBV5-4 | CASSSSTGPDTQYF | TGTGCCAGCAGCTCTTCGACAGGGCCAGATACGCAGTATTTT
NA | TRBD2 | TRBJ2-5 | TRBV30 | CAWSATSARRTQYF | TGTGCCTGGAGTGCGACTAGCGCCCGAAGGACCCAGTACTTC
NA | NA | TRBJ2-1 | TRBV11-2 | CASSSDTYNEQFF | TGTGCCAGCAGCTCAGACACCTACAATGAGCAGTTCTTC
NA | NA | TRBJ1-5 | TRBV4-1 | CASSQDKTGNQPQHF | TGCGCCAGCAGCCAAGATAAGACAGGCAATCAGCCCCAGCATTTT
NA | NA | TRBJ2-1 | TRBV19 | CASSIGGGTLGNEQFF | TGTGCCAGTAGTATAGGGGGCGGGACGTTAGGGAATGAGCAGTTCTTC
few | TRBD2 | TRBJ2-5 | TRBV5-8 | CASSGGLAGETQYF | TGTGCCAGCAGCGGGGGACTAGCGGGAGAGACCCAGTACTTC
few | NA | TRBJ2-7 | TRBV2 | CASSEMGDSSSQYF | TGTGCCAGCAGTGAAATGGGGGACTCATCCTCGCAGTACTTC
NA | TRBD1 | TRBJ2-2 | TRBV15 | CATSKKTGSVRTGELFF | TGTGCCACCAGCAAAAAGACAGGGTCGGTCAGGACCGGGGAGCTGTTTTTT
NA | NA | TRBJ1-1 | TRBV2 | CASTPLVPGTEAFF | TGTGCCAGCACTCCTCTCGTACCGGGGACTGAAGCTTTCTTT
NA | NA | TRBJ1-6 | TRBV27 | CASRSGSSYNSPLHF | TGTGCCAGCAGATCGGGGAGCTCCTATAATTCACCCCTCCACTTT
NA | TRBD1 | TRBJ2-1 | TRBV5-5 | CASTETGLGEQFF | TGTGCCAGCACAGAGACAGGGTTGGGTGAGCAGTTCTTC
NA | TRBD1 | TRBJ2-5 | TRBV5-1 | CASSLVGTGEKETQYF | TGCGCCAGCAGCTTGGTTGGGACAGGGGAGAAAGAGACCCAGTACTTC
NA | TRBD1 | TRBJ1-4 | TRBV5-1 | CASSLGQGNEKLFF | TGCGCCAGCAGCTTAGGACAGGGGAATGAAAAACTGTTTTTT
once | NA | TRBJ2-3 | TRBV19 | CASSISIPSQDTQYF | TGTGCCAGTAGTATTTCTATCCCTAGCCAAGATACGCAGTATTTT
once | TRBD1 | TRBJ1-3 | TRBV2 | CASSEQGGSGNTIYF | TGTGCCAGCAGTGAACAGGGGGGCTCTGGAAACACCATATATTTT
NA | TRBD2 | TRBJ2-4 | TRBV15 | CATSRDTGTSGGIQYF | TGTGCCACCAGCAGAGACACCGGGACTAGCGGGGGTATTCAGTACTTC
NA | TRBD2 | TRBJ2-3 | TRBV9 | CASSPSGGGPDTQYF | TGTGCCAGCAGCCCCTCGGGGGGAGGGCCAGATACGCAGTATTTT
NA | NA | TRBJ2-6 | TRBV6-5 | CASSYDFSGANVLTF | TGTGCCAGCAGTTACGACTTCTCTGGGGCCAACGTCCTGACTTTC
NA | TRBD2 | TRBJ2-7 | TRBV20-1 | CSAPTGGEQYF | TGCAGTGCTCCCACGGGGGGCGAGCAGTACTTC
NA | NA | TRBJ2-2 | TRBV18 | CASSPGQNTGELFF | TGTGCCAGCTCACCCGGACAAAACACCGGGGAGCTGTTTTTT
once | TRBD1 | TRBJ1-6 | TRBV4-3 | CASSQDLGTGIFSPLHF | TGCGCCAGCAGCCAAGATCTTGGGACAGGGATATTTTCACCCCTCCACTTT
NA | TRBD1 | TRBJ2-1 | TRBV9 | CASSVAGSGQGNNEQFF | TGTGCCAGCAGCGTAGCGGGGTCGGGACAGGGTAATAATGAGCAGTTCTTC
NA | TRBD1 | TRBJ2-7 | TRBV5-1 | CASRYSGTGGNEQYF | TGCGCCAGCAGATACTCCGGGACAGGGGGAAACGAGCAGTACTTC